A selection of T cell receptor beta chains follows, all from one sample in a study of B cell selection in AIRE deficiency. Clones were read by immunoSEQ multiplex PCR, and TCRdb kept only the in-frame ones, dropping some. The table has about 18,000 clones, 93% seen once. Sequencing used CD4+CD25+ Tregs sorted from PBMCs. Receptor source: a human donor in good health. Each CDR3 is given with its conserved first and last residue.

TRBV21-1	TRBJ2-5	CASSKVPSGPWGETQYF
TRBV5-4	TRBJ1-3	CASSPTLGEGNTIYF
TRBV6-4	TRBJ1-3	CASSVVTRRGYRGNTIYF
TRBV2	TRBJ2-3	CASSYITDTQYF
TRBV25-1	TRBJ2-7	CASSARYEQYF
TRBV6-1	TRBJ2-3	CASSRTSYPDTQYF
TRBV28	TRBJ1-1	CASSYGTVNTEAFF
TRBV6-1	TRBJ1-4	CASGAGAMVF
TRBV2	TRBJ2-7	CASRSGRATEQYF
TRBV2	TRBJ1-4	CASAPGQANEKLFF
TRBV5-4	TRBJ2-7	CASSLGTSGRGEQYF
TRBV28	TRBJ1-2	CASSPTEFYGYTF
TRBV5-1	TRBJ2-5	CASSLAGQGRVETQYF
TRBV7-3	TRBJ2-5	CASSPEEEPLEETQYF
TRBV29-1	TRBJ1-2	CSVLGASYGYTF
TRBV30	TRBJ2-2	CAWRLAGLLNTGELFF
TRBV9	TRBJ2-1	CASSGSSGTYNEQFF
TRBV5-1	TRBJ2-2	CASRLLAGLAGVGTGELFF
TRBV6-6	TRBJ1-1	CASSFGRYENTEAFF
TRBV6-1	TRBJ2-5	CASSEWRVEETQYF
TRBV19	TRBJ1-4	CASSIPGQGLDEKLFF
TRBV6-9	TRBJ2-7	CASSYDSYEQYF
TRBV7-9	TRBJ2-7	CASSLARGRNEQYF
TRBV5-5	TRBJ2-1	CASSLQVYNEQFF
TRBV27	TRBJ2-2	CASSPWGGTGELFF
TRBV18	TRBJ2-2	CASSPLGRPNTGELFF
TRBV7-6	TRBJ1-1	CASSPGTGGSYTEAFF
TRBV30	TRBJ2-1	CAWSRGRSTLGEQFF
TRBV27	TRBJ1-2	CASSPWAALNYGYTF
TRBV29-1	TRBJ1-4	CSVMDRDDEKLFF
TRBV7-6	TRBJ2-7	CASSLGQGTYYEQYF
TRBV4-1	TRBJ1-5	CASSQEGNSNQPQHF
TRBV28	TRBJ1-5	CATRGGSQPQHF
TRBV11-3	TRBJ2-1	CASSLSGATNEQFF
TRBV6-5	TRBJ1-5	CASRDDRVINQPQHF
TRBV10-3	TRBJ1-3	CAISAGGLMTGNTIYF
TRBV28	TRBJ1-4	CASSSSYEKLFF
TRBV19	TRBJ1-6	CASSIGRDRGNSPLHF
TRBV11-2	TRBJ2-5	CASSFGGTETQYF
TRBV5-3	TRBJ2-7	CASSLSELPSYEQYF
TRBV7-9	TRBJ1-2	CASSLGQVGGYTF
TRBV28	TRBJ2-3	CASSFQQGRHTQYF
TRBV2	TRBJ2-3	CASRPGLGTDTQYF
TRBV27	TRBJ2-5	CASSLSAAWGTYQETQYF
TRBV15	TRBJ2-1	CATSSALSHSGSRNEQFF
TRBV7-9	TRBJ2-6	CACSGSGANVLTF
TRBV5-1	TRBJ2-7	CASSANRGGEQYF
TRBV18	TRBJ2-4	CASSDRYGQYF
TRBV6-6	TRBJ1-6	CASDGGTSLHF